This T cell receptor beta chain was obtained from a study of cytomegalovirus exposure and HLA in healthy donors. Study-wide results and caveats: Segments of the TCR beta V type were, in most cases, productive about 87% or about 30% of the time in an earlier analysis.

13 Jbeta primers and 60 Vbeta primers were used for the PCR. Produced via immunoSEQ multiplex PCR; TCRdb's table is partial and in-frame only. Seen here are roughly 160,000 clones, 65% to 75% observed once, and the top ten hold 1.5%. Concerning this clone itself: Its antigen is not known.

Germline values: CDR1 SQVTM, CDR2 ANQGSEA. The CDR3 is 15 amino acids. Trimming removed 7 bases at V and 0 bases at J, with 15 bases between. This sequence was found in a girl aged 5-17 years in good health and CMV-seronegative. The chain uses TRBV29-1 and TRBJ2-2; TRBD2 might be the D (5 bases). What was sequenced was PBMCs. The CDR3 DNA sequence: TGCAGCGCACGATCCGGGAAAACGAACACCGGGGAGCTGTTTTTT. It specifies CSARSGKTNTGELFF.